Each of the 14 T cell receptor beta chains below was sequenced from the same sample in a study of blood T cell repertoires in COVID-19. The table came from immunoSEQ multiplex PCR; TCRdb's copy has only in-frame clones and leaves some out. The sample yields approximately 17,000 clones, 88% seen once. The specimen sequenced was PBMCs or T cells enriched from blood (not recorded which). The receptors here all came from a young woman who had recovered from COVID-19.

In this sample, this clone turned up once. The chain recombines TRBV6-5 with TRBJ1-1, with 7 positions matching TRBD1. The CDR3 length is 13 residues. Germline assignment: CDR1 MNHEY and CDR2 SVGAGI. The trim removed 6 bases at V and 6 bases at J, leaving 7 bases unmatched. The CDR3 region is CASRPGGGSEAFF. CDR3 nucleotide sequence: TGTGCCAGCAGGCCCGGAGGGGGCTCTGAAGCTTTCTTT.

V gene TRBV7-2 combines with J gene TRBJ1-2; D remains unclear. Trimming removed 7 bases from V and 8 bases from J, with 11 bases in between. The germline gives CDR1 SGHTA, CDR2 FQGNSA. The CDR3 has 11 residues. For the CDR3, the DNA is TGTGCCAGCACCATTGCGGGCGGCTACACCTTC. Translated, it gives CASTIAGGYTF.

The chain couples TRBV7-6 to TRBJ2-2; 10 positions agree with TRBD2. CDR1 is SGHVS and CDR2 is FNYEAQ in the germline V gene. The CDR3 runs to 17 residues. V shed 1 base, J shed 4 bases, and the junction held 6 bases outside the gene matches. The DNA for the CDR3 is TGTGCCAGCAGCTTAGGAGCGGGGGGGCCCGGCACCGGGGAGCTGTTTTTT. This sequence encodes CASSLGAGGPGTGELFF. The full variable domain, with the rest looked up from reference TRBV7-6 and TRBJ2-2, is GAGVSQSPRYKVTKRGQDVALRCDPISGHVSLYWYRQALGQGPEFLTYFNYEAQQDKSGLPNDRFSAERPEGSISTLTIQRTEQRDSAMYRCASSLGAGGPGTGELFFGEGSRLTVL.

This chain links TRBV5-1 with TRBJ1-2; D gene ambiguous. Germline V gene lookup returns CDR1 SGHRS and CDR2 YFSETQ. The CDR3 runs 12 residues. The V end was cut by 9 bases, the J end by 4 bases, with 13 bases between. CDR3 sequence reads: CATPGNPYGYTF. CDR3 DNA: TGCGCCACCCCCGGGAATCCCTATGGCTACACCTTC.

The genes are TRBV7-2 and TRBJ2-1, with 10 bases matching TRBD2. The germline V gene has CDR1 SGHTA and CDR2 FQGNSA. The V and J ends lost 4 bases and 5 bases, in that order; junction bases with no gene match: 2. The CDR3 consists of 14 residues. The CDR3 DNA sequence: TGTGCCAGCAGCTCGGGACTAGCGCACAATGAGCAGTTCTTC. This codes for CASSSGLAHNEQFF.

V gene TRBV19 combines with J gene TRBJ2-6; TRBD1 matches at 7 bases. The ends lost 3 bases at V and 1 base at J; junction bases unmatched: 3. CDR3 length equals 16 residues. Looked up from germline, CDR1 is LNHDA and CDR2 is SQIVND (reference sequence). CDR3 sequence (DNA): TGTGCCAGTAGTATGGACAGGCTATCTGGGGCCAACGTCCTGACTTTC. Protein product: CASSMDRLSGANVLTF.

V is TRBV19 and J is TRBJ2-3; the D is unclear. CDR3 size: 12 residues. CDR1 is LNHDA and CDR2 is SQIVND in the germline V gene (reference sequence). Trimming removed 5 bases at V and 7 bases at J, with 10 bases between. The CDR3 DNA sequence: TGTGCCAGTAGTCTCCTAGAGAATACGCAGTATTTT. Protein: CASSLLENTQYF.

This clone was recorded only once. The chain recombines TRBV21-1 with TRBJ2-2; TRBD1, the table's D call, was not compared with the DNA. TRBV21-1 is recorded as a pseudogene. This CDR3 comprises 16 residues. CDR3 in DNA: TGTGCCACCCGACCCGGCCAGGGTGGTGAAACCGGGGAGCTGTTTTTT. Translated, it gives CATRPGQGGETGELFF.

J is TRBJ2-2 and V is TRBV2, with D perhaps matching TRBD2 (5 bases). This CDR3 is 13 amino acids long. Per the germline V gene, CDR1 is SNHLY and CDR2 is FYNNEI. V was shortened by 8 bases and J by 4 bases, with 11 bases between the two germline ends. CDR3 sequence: CASRGLSTGELFF. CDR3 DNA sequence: TGTGCCAGCCGGGGTTTGAGCACCGGGGAGCTGTTTTTT. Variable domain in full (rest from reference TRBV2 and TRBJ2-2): EPEVTQTPSHQVTQMGQEVILRCVPISNHLYFYWYRQILGQKVEFLVSFYNNEISEKSEIFDDQFSVERPDGSNFTLKIRSTKLEDSAMYFCASRGLSTGELFFGEGSRLTVL.

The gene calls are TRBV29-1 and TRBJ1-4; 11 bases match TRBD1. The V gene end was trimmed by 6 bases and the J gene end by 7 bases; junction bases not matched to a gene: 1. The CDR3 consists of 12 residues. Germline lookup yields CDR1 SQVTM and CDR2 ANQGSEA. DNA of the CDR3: TGCAGCGTGGACAGGGGGCGTGAAAAACTGTTTTTT. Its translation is CSVDRGREKLFF.

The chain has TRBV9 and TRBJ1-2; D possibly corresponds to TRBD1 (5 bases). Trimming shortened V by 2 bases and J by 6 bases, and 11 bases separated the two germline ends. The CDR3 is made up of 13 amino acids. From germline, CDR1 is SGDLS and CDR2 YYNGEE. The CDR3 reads CASSVLLRDGYTF. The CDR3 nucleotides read TGTGCCAGCAGCGTCCTTCTCAGGGATGGCTACACCTTC. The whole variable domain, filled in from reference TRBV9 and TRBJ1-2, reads DSGVTQTPKHLITATGQRVTLRCSPRSGDLSVYWYQQSLDQGLQFLIQYYNGEERAKGNILERFSAQQFPDLHSELNLSSLELGDSALYFCASSVLLRDGYTFGSGTRLTVV.

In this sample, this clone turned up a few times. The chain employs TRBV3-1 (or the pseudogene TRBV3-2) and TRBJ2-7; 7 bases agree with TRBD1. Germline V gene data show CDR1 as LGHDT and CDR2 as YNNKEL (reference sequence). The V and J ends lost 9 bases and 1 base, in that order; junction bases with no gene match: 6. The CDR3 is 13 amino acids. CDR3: CASGQAPSYEQYF. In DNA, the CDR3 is TGTGCCAGTGGACAGGCCCCGTCCTACGAGCAGTACTTC.

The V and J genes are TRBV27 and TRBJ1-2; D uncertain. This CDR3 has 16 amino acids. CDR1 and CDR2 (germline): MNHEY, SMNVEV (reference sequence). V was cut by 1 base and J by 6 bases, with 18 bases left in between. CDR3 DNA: TGTGCCAGCAGTTTATTCGGAGTGATCGGTTGGGATGGCTACACCTTC. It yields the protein CASSLFGVIGWDGYTF.

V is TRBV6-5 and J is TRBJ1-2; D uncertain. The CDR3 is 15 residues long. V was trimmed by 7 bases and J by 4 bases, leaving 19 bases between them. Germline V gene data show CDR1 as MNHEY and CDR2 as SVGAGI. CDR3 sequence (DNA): TGTGCCAGCAAAAGAGGTGGCGAACGAGGCTATGGCTACACCTTC. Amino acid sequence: CASKRGGERGYGYTF.